The present T cell receptor (beta chain) was sequenced within a study of T cells in Graves' hyperthyroidism and ophthalmopathy. Overall study: Peripheral blood was obtained at initial diagnosis, preceding any treatment. Notes on the study in general: Progression to ophthalmopathy was predicted a median of about six months early.

Ophthalmopathy patients had Clinical Activity Score at least 3, NOSPECS grade at least 4, duration under 3 months. Uncontrolled infection, other autoimmune disease, pregnancy or lactation barred patients from enrollment. It was RNA transcripts that yielded the amplified TCR beta CDR3 regions. Using the HTBI primer set, a first-round RT-PCR was run on the TCR CDR3. Each CDR3 protein gets one entry after TCRdb re-called the multiplex PCR reads with MiXCR. The data hold 450,000 to 500,000 distinct CDR3 sequences, with under 25% observed a single time. The CDR3 totals 15 residues. Trimming shortened V by 6 bases and J by 0 bases, and 13 bases separated the two germline ends. Looked up from germline, CDR1 is LNHDA and CDR2 is SQIVND (reference sequence). This clonotype was counted ten times or more. Its antigen is still unknown.

The sequenced sample was blood. The V call is TRBV19, the J call TRBJ2-3; D possibly corresponds to TRBD1 (6 bases). This TCR was sampled from a woman between 65 and 79 years old with Graves' ophthalmopathy. The CDR3 DNA sequence: TGTGCCAGTAGGGACAGAGTCTATAGCACAGATACGCAGTATTTT. Translation gives CASRDRVYSTDTQYF.